The clone carrying this T cell receptor beta chain occurred once. The data belong to a study of OX40 agonist ivuxolimab in advanced cancers. About the study: Dose-escalation patients were diagnosed with hepatocellular carcinoma, melanoma, renal cell cancer or head and neck cancer.

The table came from immunoSEQ multiplex PCR; TCRdb's copy has only in-frame clones and leaves some out. The sample lists some 51,000 clones; approximately 83% were seen once. This sequence was found in an adult with an advanced solid tumor such as melanoma, head and neck, liver or kidney cancer. Sequencing was performed on CD4+ or CD8+ T cells sorted from blood, taken in a trial of the OX40 agonist ivuxolimab.

The CDR3 sequence is CASSYSGYHYEQYF. The CDR3 DNA reads as TGTGCCAGCAGTTACTCGGGATATCACTACGAGCAGTACTTC. V gene TRBV6-6 combines with J gene TRBJ2-7; no definite D call. This CDR3 comprises 14 residues. CDR1 and CDR2 (germline): MNHNY, SVGAGI (reference sequence). The V end was cut by 0 bases, the J end by 3 bases, with 9 bases between.